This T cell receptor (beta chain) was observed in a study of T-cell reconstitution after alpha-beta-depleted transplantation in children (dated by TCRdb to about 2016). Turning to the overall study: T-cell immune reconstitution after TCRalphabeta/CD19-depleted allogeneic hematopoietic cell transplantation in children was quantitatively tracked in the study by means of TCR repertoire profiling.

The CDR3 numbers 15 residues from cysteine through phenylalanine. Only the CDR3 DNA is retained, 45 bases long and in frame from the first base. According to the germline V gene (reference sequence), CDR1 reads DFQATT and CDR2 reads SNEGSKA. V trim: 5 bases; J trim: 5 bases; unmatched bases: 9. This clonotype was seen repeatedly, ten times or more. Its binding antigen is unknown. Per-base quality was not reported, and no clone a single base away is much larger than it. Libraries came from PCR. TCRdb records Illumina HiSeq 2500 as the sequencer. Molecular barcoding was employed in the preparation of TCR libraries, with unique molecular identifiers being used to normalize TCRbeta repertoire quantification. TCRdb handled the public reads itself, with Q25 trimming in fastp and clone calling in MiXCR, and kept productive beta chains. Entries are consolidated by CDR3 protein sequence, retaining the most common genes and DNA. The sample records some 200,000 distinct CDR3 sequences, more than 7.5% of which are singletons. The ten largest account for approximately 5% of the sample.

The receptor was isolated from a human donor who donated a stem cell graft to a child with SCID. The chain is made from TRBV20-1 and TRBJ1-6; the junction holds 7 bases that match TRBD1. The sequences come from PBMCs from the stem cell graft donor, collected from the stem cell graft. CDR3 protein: CSALRTGDHNSPLHF. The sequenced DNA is TGCAGTGCTCTTAGGACAGGCGATCATAATTCACCCCTCCACTTT.